Listed below are T cell receptor beta chains from one sample, sequenced in a study of response to subunit inactivated influenza vaccine. One entry per CDR3 protein, called by TCRdb with MiXCR from the RT-PCR reads. Among some 640,000 distinct CDR3 sequences, around 14% were seen once, and the ten largest hold 6% to 7%. The sequencing here drew on PBMCs from blood, taken approximately 15 days before vaccination. These receptors originate from a man aged 50-59 years who received an inactivated influenza vaccine. CDR3s leave out the opening cysteine and the closing phenylalanine or tryptophan. Fields, in order: D gene, V gene, clone size, J gene, CDR3 protein. D genes are given only for firm matches. Clone sizes are given selectively: once, few, many, or a class where the clone is expanded.

d_gene: TRBD1; v_gene: TRBV12-3/TRBV12-4; abundance: .; j_gene: TRBJ1-1; CDR3aa: ASSYRGLMNTEAF
d_gene: .; v_gene: TRBV2; abundance: .; j_gene: TRBJ2-5; CDR3aa: ASSETWNPGTQY
d_gene: TRBD2; v_gene: TRBV5-1; abundance: few; j_gene: TRBJ2-3; CDR3aa: ASSARGAGTDTQY
d_gene: .; v_gene: TRBV4-1; abundance: few; j_gene: TRBJ2-4; CDR3aa: ASSPLGGPKNIQY
d_gene: TRBD1; v_gene: TRBV20-1; abundance: .; j_gene: TRBJ2-3; CDR3aa: SASDRGLADTQY
d_gene: TRBD2; v_gene: TRBV2; abundance: .; j_gene: TRBJ2-5; CDR3aa: ASSVGLPGETQY
d_gene: .; v_gene: TRBV12-3/TRBV12-4; abundance: few; j_gene: TRBJ2-3; CDR3aa: ASSPVGGRTDTQY
d_gene: TRBD1; v_gene: TRBV30; abundance: .; j_gene: TRBJ1-1; CDR3aa: AWSPGGTEAF
d_gene: .; v_gene: TRBV2; abundance: .; j_gene: TRBJ1-6; CDR3aa: ASSEGVGAPNSPLH
d_gene: TRBD2; v_gene: TRBV5-5; abundance: few; j_gene: TRBJ2-2; CDR3aa: ASSLIETGGSGTGELF
d_gene: TRBD1; v_gene: TRBV15; abundance: .; j_gene: TRBJ2-7; CDR3aa: ATSRGTGGLNYEQY
d_gene: .; v_gene: TRBV29-1; abundance: many; j_gene: TRBJ1-1; CDR3aa: SVRRDPSTEAF
d_gene: .; v_gene: TRBV29-1; abundance: .; j_gene: TRBJ2-1; CDR3aa: SVPMIYEQF
d_gene: .; v_gene: TRBV28; abundance: few; j_gene: TRBJ2-7; CDR3aa: ASSLEGLDEQY
d_gene: .; v_gene: TRBV4-3; abundance: few; j_gene: TRBJ1-1; CDR3aa: ASSQETLWGTEAF
d_gene: .; v_gene: TRBV12-3/TRBV12-4; abundance: .; j_gene: TRBJ2-1; CDR3aa: ASSNPGLGQSSYNEQF
d_gene: .; v_gene: TRBV25-1; abundance: few; j_gene: TRBJ1-1; CDR3aa: ASSAHRAVEAF
d_gene: .; v_gene: TRBV6-2/TRBV6-3; abundance: .; j_gene: TRBJ2-2; CDR3aa: ASSLLRGTGELF
d_gene: .; v_gene: TRBV2; abundance: .; j_gene: TRBJ2-1; CDR3aa: ASETSTYNEQF
d_gene: TRBD1; v_gene: TRBV18; abundance: .; j_gene: TRBJ1-4; CDR3aa: ASCTGTGTNEKLF
d_gene: .; v_gene: TRBV2; abundance: many; j_gene: TRBJ2-1; CDR3aa: ASSEYRHNEQF
d_gene: .; v_gene: TRBV12-3/TRBV12-4; abundance: .; j_gene: TRBJ1-1; CDR3aa: ASSWSEYEAF
d_gene: TRBD2; v_gene: TRBV10-3; abundance: few; j_gene: TRBJ2-3; CDR3aa: AISDPGSAGGSTDTQY
d_gene: .; v_gene: TRBV20-1; abundance: .; j_gene: TRBJ2-1; CDR3aa: SASDATGRYNEQF
d_gene: .; v_gene: TRBV7-2; abundance: few; j_gene: TRBJ2-7; CDR3aa: ASSQERDEQY
d_gene: TRBD2; v_gene: TRBV20-1; abundance: .; j_gene: TRBJ2-1; CDR3aa: SARDLSGEVEQF
d_gene: .; v_gene: TRBV6-1; abundance: .; j_gene: TRBJ2-7; CDR3aa: ASRRGRGDYEQY
d_gene: .; v_gene: TRBV6-5; abundance: few; j_gene: TRBJ1-1; CDR3aa: ASSYGGLYTEAF
d_gene: .; v_gene: TRBV6-5; abundance: .; j_gene: TRBJ2-1; CDR3aa: ASSYTATGREQF
d_gene: TRBD2; v_gene: TRBV9; abundance: .; j_gene: TRBJ2-1; CDR3aa: ASSVGTGLARYNEQF